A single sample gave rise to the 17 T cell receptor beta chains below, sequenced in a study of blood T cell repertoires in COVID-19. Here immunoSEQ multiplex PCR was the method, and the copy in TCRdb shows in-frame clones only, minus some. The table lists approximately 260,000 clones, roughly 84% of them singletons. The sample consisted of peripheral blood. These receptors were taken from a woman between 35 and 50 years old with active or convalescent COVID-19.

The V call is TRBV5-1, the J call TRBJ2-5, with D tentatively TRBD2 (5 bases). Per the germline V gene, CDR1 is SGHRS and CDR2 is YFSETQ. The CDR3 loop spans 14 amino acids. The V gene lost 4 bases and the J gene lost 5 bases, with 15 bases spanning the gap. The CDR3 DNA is TGCGCCAGCAGCCCCGGCCCGGGCGGGGAGACCCAGTACTTC. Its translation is CASSPGPGGETQYF.

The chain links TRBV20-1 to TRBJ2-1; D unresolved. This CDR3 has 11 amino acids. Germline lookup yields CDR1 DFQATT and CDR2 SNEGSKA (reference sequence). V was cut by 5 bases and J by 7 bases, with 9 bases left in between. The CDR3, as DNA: TGCAGTGCTCCTCTAGGTAATGAGCAGTTCTTC. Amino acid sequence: CSAPLGNEQFF.

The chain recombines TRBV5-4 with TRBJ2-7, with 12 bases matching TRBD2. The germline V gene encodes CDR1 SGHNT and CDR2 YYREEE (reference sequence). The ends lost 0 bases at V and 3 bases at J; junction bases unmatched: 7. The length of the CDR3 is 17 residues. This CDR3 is CASSLGGLAGKIYEQYV. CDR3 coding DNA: TGTGCCAGCAGCTTGGGGGGACTAGCGGGTAAGATCTACGAGCAGTACGTC.

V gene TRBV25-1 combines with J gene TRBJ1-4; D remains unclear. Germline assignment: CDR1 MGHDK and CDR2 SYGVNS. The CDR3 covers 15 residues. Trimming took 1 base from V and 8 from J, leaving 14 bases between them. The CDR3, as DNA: TGTGCCAGCAGTGAATGGAGAGGGCACGAAGAAAAACTGTTTTTT. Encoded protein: CASSEWRGHEEKLFF.

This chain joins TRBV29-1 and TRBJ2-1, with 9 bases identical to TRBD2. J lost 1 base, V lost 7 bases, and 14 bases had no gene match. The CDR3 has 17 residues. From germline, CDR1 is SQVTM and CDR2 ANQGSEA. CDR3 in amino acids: CSAILGGGAGSYNEQFF. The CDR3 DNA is TGCAGCGCTATCCTTGGCGGGGGGGCCGGTTCCTACAATGAGCAGTTCTTC.

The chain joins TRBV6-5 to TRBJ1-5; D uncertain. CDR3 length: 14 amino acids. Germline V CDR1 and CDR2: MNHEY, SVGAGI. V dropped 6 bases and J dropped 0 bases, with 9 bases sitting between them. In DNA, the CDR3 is TGTGCCAGCAGCCAGACTGGTAGCAATCAGCCCCAGCATTTT. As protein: CASSQTGSNQPQHF.

CDR3 loop: CASSQDTGGYTF. The CDR3 region has the DNA TGTGCCAGCAGCCAAGATACGGGGGGCTACACCTTC. The chain recombines TRBV4-2 with TRBJ1-2; D remains unclear. Trimming cost V 0 bases and J 8 bases, with 7 bases left between them. This CDR3 is built from 12 residues. Per germline, CDR1 LGHNA and CDR2 YNFKEQ.

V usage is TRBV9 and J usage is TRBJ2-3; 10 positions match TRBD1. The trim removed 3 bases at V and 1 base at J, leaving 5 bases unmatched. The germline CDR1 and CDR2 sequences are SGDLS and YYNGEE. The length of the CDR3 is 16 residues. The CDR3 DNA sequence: TGTGCCAGCAGCGCCGGGACAGGGGCCGGCACAGATACGCAGTATTTT. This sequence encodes CASSAGTGAGTDTQYF.

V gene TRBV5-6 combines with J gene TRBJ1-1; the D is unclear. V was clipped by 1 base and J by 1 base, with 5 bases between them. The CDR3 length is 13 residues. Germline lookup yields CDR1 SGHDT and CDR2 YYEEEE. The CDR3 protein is CASSLTANTEAFF. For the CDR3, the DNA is TGTGCCAGCAGCTTGACAGCGAACACTGAAGCTTTCTTT.

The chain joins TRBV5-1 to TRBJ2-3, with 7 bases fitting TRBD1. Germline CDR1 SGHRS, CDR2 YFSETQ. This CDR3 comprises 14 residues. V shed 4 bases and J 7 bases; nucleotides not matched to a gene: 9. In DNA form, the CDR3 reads TGCGCCAGCAGCGCCGGGACAGCCGATAATACGCAGTATTTT. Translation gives CASSAGTADNTQYF.

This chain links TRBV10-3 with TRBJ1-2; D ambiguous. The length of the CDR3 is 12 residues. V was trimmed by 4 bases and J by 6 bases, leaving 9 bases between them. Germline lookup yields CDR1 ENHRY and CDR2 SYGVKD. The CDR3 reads CAISATRDGYTF. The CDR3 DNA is TGTGCCATCAGTGCTACGAGGGATGGCTACACCTTC.

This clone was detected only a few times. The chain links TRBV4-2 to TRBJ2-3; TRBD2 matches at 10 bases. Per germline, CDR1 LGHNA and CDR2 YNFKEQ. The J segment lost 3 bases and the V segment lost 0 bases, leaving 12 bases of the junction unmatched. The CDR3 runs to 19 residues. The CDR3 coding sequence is TGTGCCAGCAGCCAAGATCAAACTAGCGGGGTAAGGAGAACAGATACGCAGTATTTT. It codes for CASSQDQTSGVRRTDTQYF.

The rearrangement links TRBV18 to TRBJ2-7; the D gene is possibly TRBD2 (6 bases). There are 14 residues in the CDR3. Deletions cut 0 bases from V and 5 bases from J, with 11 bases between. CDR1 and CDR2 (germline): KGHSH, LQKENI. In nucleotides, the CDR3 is TGTGCCAGCTCACCACCTACTAGCCGAGACGAGCAGTACTTC. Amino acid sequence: CASSPPTSRDEQYF.

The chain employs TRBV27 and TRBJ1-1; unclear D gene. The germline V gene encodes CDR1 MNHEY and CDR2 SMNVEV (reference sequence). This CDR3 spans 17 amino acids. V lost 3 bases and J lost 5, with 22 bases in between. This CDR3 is CASSFYPPALVLTEAFF. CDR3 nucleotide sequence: TGTGCCAGCAGTTTCTACCCCCCCGCTTTAGTCCTGACTGAAGCTTTCTTT.

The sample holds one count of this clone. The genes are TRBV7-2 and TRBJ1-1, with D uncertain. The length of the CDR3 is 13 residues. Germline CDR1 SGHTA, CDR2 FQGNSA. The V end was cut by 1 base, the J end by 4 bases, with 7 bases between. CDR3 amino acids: CASSLEQTTEAFF. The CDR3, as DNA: TGTGCCAGCAGCTTAGAACAGACCACTGAAGCTTTCTTT.

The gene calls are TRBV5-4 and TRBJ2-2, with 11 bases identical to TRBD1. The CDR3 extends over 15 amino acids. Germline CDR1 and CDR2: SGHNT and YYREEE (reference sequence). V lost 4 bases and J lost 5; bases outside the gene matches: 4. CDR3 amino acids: CASSLGQGVTGELFF. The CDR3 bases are TGTGCCAGCAGCCTGGGACAGGGGGTTACCGGGGAGCTGTTTTTT.

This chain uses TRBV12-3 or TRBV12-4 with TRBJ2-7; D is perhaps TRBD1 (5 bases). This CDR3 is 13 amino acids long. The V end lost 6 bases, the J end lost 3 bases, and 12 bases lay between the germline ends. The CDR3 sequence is CASSAGHGYEQYF. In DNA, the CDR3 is TGTGCCAGCAGCGCAGGGCACGGCTACGAGCAGTACTTC.